This T cell receptor (beta chain) was identified during a study of T cell repertoires in cytomegalovirus infection (dated by TCRdb to about 2019). For context, the study as a whole: Donor HLA type was relevant to the analysis, because carriage of CMV infection together with the matching HLA type was indicated by public TCR beta signatures. The paper's findings and limits, for the study overall: Carriers of CMV infection plus the relevant HLA type were discriminated by the cumulative frequency of public TCR beta family members in the study cohort and in an independent roughly 400-donor cohort. The ex vivo response was dominated by HLA-C-restricted CMV-specific TCR beta clonotypes, and the single most frequent clonotype in two of eight donors was supplied by these HLA-C-restricted clonotypes.

As encoded in the germline V gene (reference sequence), CDR1 is LNHDA while CDR2 is SQIVND. V is pared back by 0 bases and J by 12 bases, with 18 bases lying between the germline termini. Taken from cysteine to phenylalanine, the CDR3 has 15 residues. Only CDR3 DNA remains: 45 bases, in frame from the first base. The reads were generated on an Illumina HiSeq 1500. TCRdb reprocessing: public reads trimmed at Q25 with fastp, clones called with MiXCR, in-frame beta chains kept. Rows merge per CDR3 protein into single entries with the most common DNA and genes. In all, the sample holds about 260,000 distinct CDR3 sequences, and around 13% of those were seen once. The top ten constitute around 9.5% of the sample. This clonotype was observed at least ten times. The antigen it binds to is not known. Base qualities are not at hand, and no much larger clone is one base apart.

Sequences were obtained from PBMCs. The chain was built from TRBV19 and TRBJ2-4; no D gene is confidently identified. This receptor was taken from a human donor in good health (CMV status not recorded). Some clones in this sample may be carry-over from other donors' samples. At the DNA level, the sequence is TGTGCCAGTAGTATAGAGGCCGGCCCCACCTCGGATCAGTACTTC. It specifies CASSIEAGPTSDQYF.